One and the same sample provided the 20 T cell receptor beta chains below, sequenced in a study of molecular identifiers for immune sequencing clone quantification. Using its own MiXCR run on the PCR reads, TCRdb lists one record per CDR3 protein. The sample includes 97,000 or so distinct CDR3 sequences, 20% to 25% seen only once; the top ten take approximately 0.94%. The specimen sequenced was naive CD8+ T cells from blood, with Jurkat cell RNA spiked in. Sample subset: FACS-sorted CD8+CD4-CCR7+CD45RA+ naive T cells. These receptors came from a human donor in good health. Some libraries in this study had Jurkat cell RNA spiked in.

This clonotype was counted a few times. The chain joins TRBV30 to TRBJ1-1; D unresolved. With 1 base removed from V and 4 bases from J, the gap between germline ends came to 10 bases. The CDR3 totals 13 residues. The germline V gene encodes CDR1 GTSNPN and CDR2 SVGIG (reference sequence). The DNA for the CDR3 is TGTGCCTGGAGTGGATTTTTGGCCACTGAAGCTTTCTTT. Encoded protein: CAWSGFLATEAFF.

The table lists this clonotype with many counts. This chain joins TRBV6-5 and TRBJ2-7; 7 bases fit TRBD2. CDR1 and CDR2 (germline): MNHEY, SVGAGI. The CDR3 spans 15 residues. V dropped 1 base and J dropped 3; count of bases not matched to a gene: 6. CDR3 sequence: CASSYYRGEGYEQYF. The CDR3 DNA is TGTGCCAGCAGTTACTATAGAGGGGAGGGCTACGAGCAGTACTTC.

This clonotype was seen a handful of times. The chain combines TRBV2 with TRBJ2-1, with 8 bases aligning to TRBD2. CDR1 is SNHLY and CDR2 is FYNNEI in the germline V gene. Unmatched junction bases numbered 9, after V lost 3 bases and J lost 5 bases. The CDR3 loop spans 16 amino acids. In nucleotides, the CDR3 is TGTGCCAGCAGTGACCCAAGCGGGAGCTTCGACAATGAGCAGTTCTTC. The encoded protein is CASSDPSGSFDNEQFF.

This clonotype was found a few times. The chain joins TRBV9 to TRBJ2-7, with 7 positions matching TRBD2. Germline values: CDR1 SGDLS, CDR2 YYNGEE. Unmatched junction bases numbered 10, after V lost 5 bases and J lost 5 bases. The CDR3 runs 14 residues. CDR3 residues: CASSASGLEDEQYF. DNA of the CDR3: TGTGCCAGCAGTGCCTCCGGACTAGAAGACGAGCAGTACTTC.

This clonotype was seen a handful of times. This may be a read error: a much more frequent sequence differs by one nucleotide. The chain joins TRBV7-6 to TRBJ2-3; the D call may be TRBD1 or TRBD2 (6 bases each). The germline CDR1 and CDR2 sequences are SGHVS and FNYEAQ. This CDR3 region has 16 residues. Trimming removed 1 base at V and 4 bases at J, with 15 bases between. Here the CDR3 DNA reads TGTGCCAGCAGCTTAGATAGTTGGGGGGCGGCAGATACGCAGTATTTT. This translates into CASSLDSWGAADTQYF.

This clonotype was counted once. A much larger clone lies one base from this, so it may be a read error. This chain uses TRBV7-9 with TRBJ1-4; D is uncertain. CDR1 is SEHNR and CDR2 is FQNEAQ in the germline V gene (reference sequence). The CDR3 length is 12 residues. The CDR3: CASSQRTETLFF. CDR3 coding DNA: TGTGCCAGCAGCCAACGTACCGAAACACTGTTTTTT. Full variable domain (missing parts from reference TRBV7-9 and TRBJ1-4): DTGVSQNPRHKITKRGQNVTFRCDPISEHNRLYWYRQTLGQGPEFLTYFQNEAQLEKSRLLSDRFSAERPKGSFSTLEIQRTEQGDSAMYLCASSQRTETLFFGSGTQLSVL.

The table lists this clonotype with many counts. V and J are TRBV30 and TRBJ1-1, with D hard to call. The V end lost 4 bases, the J end lost 3 bases, and 6 bases lay between the germline ends. Germline lookup yields CDR1 GTSNPN and CDR2 SVGIG (reference sequence). This CDR3 region has 11 residues. The CDR3 protein is CAWKAYTEAFF. The CDR3 nucleotides read TGTGCCTGGAAAGCGTACACTGAAGCTTTCTTT. Combining the CDR3 with reference TRBV30 and TRBJ1-1 gives the whole variable domain SQTIHQWPATLVQPVGSPLSLECTVEGTSNPNLYWYRQAAGRGLQLLFYSVGIGQISSEVPQNLSASRPQDRQFILSSKKLLLSDSGFYLCAWKAYTEAFFGQGTRLTVV.

This clonotype was counted many times. The chain recombines TRBV7-4 with TRBJ2-5, with TRBD1 matching 8 bases. V was pared by 7 bases and J by 4 bases, with 11 bases of the junction left unmatched. Germline V lookup: CDR1 SGHVT, CDR2 SQSDAQ. This CDR3 is 15 amino acids long. The CDR3 region has the DNA TGTGCCAGCACCCAGGGGGCGCAGGTCAGAGAGACCCAGTACTTC. It translates to CASTQGAQVRETQYF.

This clonotype was seen many times. J is TRBJ2-7 and V is TRBV30, with D unclear. Trimming took 0 bases from V and 2 from J, leaving 11 bases between them. Germline loops: CDR1 GTSNPN, CDR2 SVGIG (reference sequence). The CDR3 sequence is 14 residues long. CDR3 residues: CAWSVVGPTYEQYF. CDR3 DNA sequence: TGTGCCTGGAGTGTAGTAGGTCCGACCTACGAGCAGTACTTC.

This clonotype came up many times. A junction end diverges from the germline sequence, so it may reflect a read error. The rearrangement uses TRBV6-6 and TRBJ2-1, with no clear D. Germline CDR1 MNHNY, CDR2 SVGAGI (reference sequence). There are 12 residues in the CDR3. CDR3 DNA sequence: TGTGCCAGCAGTCAAGACCCCTCTCCCAGTTCTTTC. Protein: CASSQDPSPSSF.

As to this clonotype: Just one base apart from a much larger clone, this may be a read error. This chain links TRBV12-3 or TRBV12-4 with TRBJ2-5; the match to TRBD1 covers 9 bases. With 5 bases clipped from V and 3 bases from J, the junction kept 4 bases outside the gene matches. The CDR3 has 14 amino acids. This chain's CDR3 is CASSLWDREETQYF. CDR3 DNA: TGTGCCAGCAGTCTGTGGGACAGGGAAGAGACCCAGTACTTC.

This clonotype occurred a few times. The CDR3 nucleotides read TGCGCCAGCAGCTTGGAACTAGACTACGAGCAGTACTTC. Its protein product is CASSLELDYEQYF. This sequence joins TRBV5-1 and TRBJ2-7, with a tentative D call TRBD2 (5 bases). Germline-derived CDR1 and CDR2 are SGHRS and YFSETQ. The V end lost 0 bases, the J end lost 3 bases, and 7 bases lay between the germline ends. CDR3 length: 13 residues. Full variable domain (missing parts from reference TRBV5-1 and TRBJ2-7): KAGVTQTPRYLIKTRGQQVTLSCSPISGHRSVSWYQQTPGQGLQFLFEYFSETQRNKGNFPGRFSGRQFSNSRSEMNVSTLELGDSALYLCASSLELDYEQYFGPGTRLTVT.

As regards this clonotype: A clone one base away is much larger, so this may be a read error. The chain couples TRBV20-1 to TRBJ2-3; weak D call: TRBD2 (6 bases). V was cut by 5 bases and J by 3 bases, with 21 bases left in between. The V gene's germline CDR1 is DFQATT and CDR2 SNEGSKA (reference sequence). The CDR3 length is 16 residues. This CDR3 is CSAEGTGGIGTDTQYF. CDR3 sequence (DNA): TGCAGTGCTGAGGGGACTGGCGGGATCGGGACAGATACGCAGTATTTT.

As regards this clonotype: This sequence may be a read error, since a much larger clone differs from it by one base. The chain employs TRBV27 and TRBJ2-2, with D perhaps TRBD1 (5 bases). From germline, CDR1 is MNHEY and CDR2 SMNVEV (reference sequence). V lost 6 bases and J 4 bases, leaving 12 bases between the germline ends. The CDR3 is 14 amino acids. This CDR3 is CASSQGTVTGELFF. The DNA of the CDR3 is TGTGCCAGCAGCCAGGGAACGGTCACCGGGGAGCTGTTTTTT.

This clonotype occurred a few times. CDR3 loop: CASSPGTGKISYNEQFF. The CDR3 DNA follows: TGTGCCAGCAGTCCCGGGACAGGGAAGATCTCCTACAATGAGCAGTTCTTC. The V call is TRBV2, the J call TRBJ2-1; 9 nucleotides agree with TRBD1. Trimming took 5 bases from V and 0 from J; bases not matched to a gene: 8. Germline-derived CDR1 and CDR2 are SNHLY and FYNNEI. The CDR3 runs to 17 residues.

This clonotype was seen many times. V gene TRBV5-5 combines with J gene TRBJ1-1; unclear D gene. The CDR3 length is 12 residues. Germline CDR1 reads SGHKS; CDR2 reads YYEKEE (reference sequence). With 0 bases removed from V and 4 bases from J, the gap between germline ends came to 4 bases. For the CDR3, the DNA is TGTGCCAGCAGCTTGGCGTCCACTGAAGCTTTCTTT. It translates to CASSLASTEAFF.

The chain is built from TRBV3-2 and TRBJ2-5; the table calls TRBD2, which could not be checked here. TRBV3-2 is a pseudogene segment. The CDR3 consists of 16 residues. This chain's CDR3 is CASSQALAAVQEPQYF. CDR3 DNA sequence: TGTGCCAGCAGCCAAGCCCTAGCGGCGGTCCAAGAGCCCCAGTACTTC.

This clonotype was seen at least ten times. This rearrangement joins TRBV5-6 to TRBJ2-3, with 11 bases fitting TRBD1. Trimming removed 4 bases from V and 3 bases from J; junction bases left unmatched: 7. Per the germline V gene, CDR1 is SGHDT and CDR2 is YYEEEE. This CDR3 is built from 16 residues. CDR3 region: CASSEDRGLKTDTQYF. In nucleotides, the CDR3 is TGTGCCAGCAGCGAGGACAGGGGGCTCAAGACAGATACGCAGTATTTT.

This clonotype was seen ten or more times. The V and J genes are TRBV7-6 and TRBJ2-3, with a weak D call TRBD1 (5 bases). Trimming cost V 3 bases and J 1 base, with 8 bases left between them. Germline loops: CDR1 SGHVS, CDR2 FNYEAQ. The CDR3 covers 14 residues. The CDR3 nucleotides read TGTGCCAGCAGCTTCCAGGGTGGCACAGATACGCAGTATTTT. It codes for CASSFQGGTDTQYF.

Note on this clonotype: The CDR3 ends on some other residue instead of the conserved phenylalanine or tryptophan, so this is likely a read error. V and J are TRBV29-1 and TRBJ2-7, with 14 bases fitting TRBD2. J lost 4 bases, V lost 3 bases, and 2 bases had no gene match. This CDR3 region has 14 residues. The germline gives CDR1 SQVTM, CDR2 ANQGSEA. The CDR3 sequence is CSVEGLAGEYEQYL. The CDR3 DNA is TGCAGCGTTGAGGGACTAGCGGGAGAGTACGAGCAGTACCTC.